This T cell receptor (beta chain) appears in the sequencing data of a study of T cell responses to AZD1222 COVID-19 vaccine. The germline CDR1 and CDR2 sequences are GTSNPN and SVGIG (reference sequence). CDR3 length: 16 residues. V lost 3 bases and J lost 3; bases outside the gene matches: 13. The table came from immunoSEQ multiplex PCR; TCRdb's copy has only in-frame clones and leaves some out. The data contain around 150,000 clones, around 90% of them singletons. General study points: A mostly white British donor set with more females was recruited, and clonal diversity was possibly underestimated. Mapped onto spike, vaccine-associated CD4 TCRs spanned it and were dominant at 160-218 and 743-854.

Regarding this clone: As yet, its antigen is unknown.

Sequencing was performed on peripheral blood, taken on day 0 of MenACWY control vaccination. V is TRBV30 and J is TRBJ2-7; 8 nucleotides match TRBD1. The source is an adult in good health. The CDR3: CAWSAWLDRADYEQYF. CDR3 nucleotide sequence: TGTGCCTGGAGCGCATGGTTGGACAGGGCCGACTACGAGCAGTACTTC.